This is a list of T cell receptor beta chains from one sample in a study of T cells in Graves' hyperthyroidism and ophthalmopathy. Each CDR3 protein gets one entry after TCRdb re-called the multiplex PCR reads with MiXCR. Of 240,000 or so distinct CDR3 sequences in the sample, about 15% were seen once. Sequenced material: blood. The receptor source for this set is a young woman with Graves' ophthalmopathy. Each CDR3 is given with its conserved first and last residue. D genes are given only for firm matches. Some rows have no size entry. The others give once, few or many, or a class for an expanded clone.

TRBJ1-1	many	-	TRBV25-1	TGTGCCAGCAGTGAAGGTTTCACGAACACTGAAGCTTTCTTT	CASSEGFTNTEAFF
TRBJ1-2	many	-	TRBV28	TGTGCCAGCGGTGCGGGAAGACCGAACTATGGCTACACCTTC	CASGAGRPNYGYTF
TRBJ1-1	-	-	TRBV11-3	TGTGCCAGCAGCTTGGCGGGGATCGAAGCTTTCTTT	CASSLAGIEAFF
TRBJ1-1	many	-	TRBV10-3	TGTGCCATCAGTGAGTCTAGAGGTACGAACACTGAAGCTTTCTTT	CAISESRGTNTEAFF
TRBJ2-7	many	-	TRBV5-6	TGTGCCAGCAGCTTGTCCCAGGGGAGCAACGAGCAGTACTTC	CASSLSQGSNEQYF
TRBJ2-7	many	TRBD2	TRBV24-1	TGTGCCACCAGTGCCGCCGCCGGGCGGGAGGTTACCTACGAGCAGTACTTC	CATSAAAGREVTYEQYF
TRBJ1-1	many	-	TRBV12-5	TGTGCTAGTGGGACGGGTAGCAACACTGAAGCTTTCTTT	CASGTGSNTEAFF
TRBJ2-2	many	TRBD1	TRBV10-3	TGTGCCATCAGGGACAGGGGGAACACCGGGGAGCTGTTTTTT	CAIRDRGNTGELFF
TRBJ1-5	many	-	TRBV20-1	TGCAGTGCTAGTGCAGGGGTTAGCAATCAGCCCCAGCATTTT	CSASAGVSNQPQHF
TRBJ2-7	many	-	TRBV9	TGTGCCAGCAGTGGAGACTCCGGTAGTAGGGAGCAGTACTTC	CASSGDSGSREQYF
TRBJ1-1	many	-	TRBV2	TGTGCCAGCAGATTCGACAGTGAAGCTTTCTTT	CASRFDSEAFF
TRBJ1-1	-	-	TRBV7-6	TGTGCCAGCAGGCCAATTGGGACGGCTTCTCTGATGAACACTGAAGCTTTCTTT	CASRPIGTASLMNTEAFF
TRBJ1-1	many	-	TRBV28	TGTGCCAGCAGTTTACGAAGGAGGCCCCGCGACACTGAAGCTTTCTTT	CASSLRRRPRDTEAFF
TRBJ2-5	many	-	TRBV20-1	TGCAGTGCTATCGCGATGGGGGATCAAGAGACCCAGTACTTC	CSAIAMGDQETQYF
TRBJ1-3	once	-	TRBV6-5	TGTGCCAGCAGTTACTCGGTAGGGCGCGCTGGAAACACCATATATTTT	CASSYSVGRAGNTIYF
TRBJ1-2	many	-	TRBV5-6	TGTGCCAGCAGCTTGCCCTATCCAGGGTATGGCTACACCTTC	CASSLPYPGYGYTF
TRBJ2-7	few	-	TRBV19	TGTGCCAGTAGTTCCACCCGGACGGCCACCTACGAGCAGTACTTC	CASSSTRTATYEQYF
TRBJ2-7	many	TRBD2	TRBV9	TGTGCCAGCAGCCTACTAGCGGGAGGCAGCGAGCAGTACTTC	CASSLLAGGSEQYF
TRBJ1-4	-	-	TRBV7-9	TGTGCCAGCAGCCTGGACCTAGGGCGCGACGAAAAACTGTTTTTT	CASSLDLGRDEKLFF
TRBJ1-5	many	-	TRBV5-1	TGCGCCAGCAGCTTGGAGGCAGGGTCGGGCCAGCCCCAGCATTTT	CASSLEAGSGQPQHF
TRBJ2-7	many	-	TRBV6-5	TGTGCCAGCAGTTACGACTCGAGCTCCTACGAGCAGTACTTC	CASSYDSSSYEQYF
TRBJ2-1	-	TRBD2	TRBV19	TGTGCCAGTAGTATAGAGGCGGGAGGGCCAGTTGAGCAGTTCTTC	CASSIEAGGPVEQFF
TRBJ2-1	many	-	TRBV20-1	TGCAGTACCTACAATGAGCAGTTCTTC	CSTYNEQFF
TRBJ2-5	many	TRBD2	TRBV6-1	TGTGCCAGCAGTTCAGCGGGACTAGCGGGGGCCGACTTC	CASSSAGLAGADF
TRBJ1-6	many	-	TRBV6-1	TGTGCCAGCAGCCGACAGGAGGCACATTCACCCCTCCACTTT	CASSRQEAHSPLHF
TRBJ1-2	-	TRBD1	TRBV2	TGTGCCAGCAGGACAGGGGGTTCGACCTATGGCTACACCTTC	CASRTGGSTYGYTF
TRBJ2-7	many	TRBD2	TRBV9	TGTGCCAGCAGCGTAGCTAGCGGGTCTTCTCCCTACGAGCAGTACTTC	CASSVASGSSPYEQYF
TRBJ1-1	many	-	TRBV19	TGTGCCAGTAAAGGGTACACTGAAGCTTTCTTT	CASKGYTEAFF
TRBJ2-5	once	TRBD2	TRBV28	TGTGCCAGCAGTGGGAACCTAGCGGGAGTACGGGAGACCCAGTACTTC	CASSGNLAGVRETQYF
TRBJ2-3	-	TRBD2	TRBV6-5	TGTGCCAGCAGCTTAGGGGTAGCGGGAGCCGAAGATACGCAGTATTTT	CASSLGVAGAEDTQYF
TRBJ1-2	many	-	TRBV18	TGTGCCAGCAGCCCGGACAGCTATGGCTACACCTTC	CASSPDSYGYTF
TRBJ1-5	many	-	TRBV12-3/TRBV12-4	TGTGCCAGCAGTTGGCAGGGCGGTCAGCCCCAGCATTTT	CASSWQGGQPQHF
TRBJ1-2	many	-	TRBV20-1	TGCAGTGCTAGAGTACCCACCGGTGACTATGGCTACACCTTC	CSARVPTGDYGYTF
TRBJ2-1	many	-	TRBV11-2	TGTGCCAGCAGATCGAACCATGAGCAGTTCTTC	CASRSNHEQFF
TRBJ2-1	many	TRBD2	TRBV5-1	TGCGCCAGCAGCTTGGGACTAGCGGGGGTATACAATGAGCAGTTCTTC	CASSLGLAGVYNEQFF
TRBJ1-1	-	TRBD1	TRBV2	TGTGCCAGCAGAGCCGGGACAGGGCCGGTAACTGAAGCTTTCTTT	CASRAGTGPVTEAFF
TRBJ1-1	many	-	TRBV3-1	TGTGCCAGCAGCCAAGAGGGACAGAACACTGAAGCTTTCTTT	CASSQEGQNTEAFF
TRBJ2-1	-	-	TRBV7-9	TGTGCCAGCAGCTTAGGGGGCGGGACCACCTCCTACAATGAGCAGTTCTTC	CASSLGGGTTSYNEQFF
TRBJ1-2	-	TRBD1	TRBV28	TGTGCCAGCAGTTCTCTCGGGACAGGGACACTTCAGGGTGGCTACACCTTC	CASSSLGTGTLQGGYTF
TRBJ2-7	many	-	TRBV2	TGTGCCAGCAGGGGTCGGGATTCCTACGAGCAGTACTTC	CASRGRDSYEQYF
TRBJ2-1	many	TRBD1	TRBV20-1	TGCAGTGGGGGACAGCTACGCTCCTACAATGAGCAGTTCTTC	CSGGQLRSYNEQFF
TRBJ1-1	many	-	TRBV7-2	TGTGCCAGCAGCTTATATGTCTCTGGGAACACTGAAGCTTTCTTT	CASSLYVSGNTEAFF
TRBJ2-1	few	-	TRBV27	TGTGCCAGCAGAAAATCGGGGTACTCCTACAATGAGCAGTTCTTC	CASRKSGYSYNEQFF
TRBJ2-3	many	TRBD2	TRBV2	TGTGCCAGCAGTGAGACTAGCGGGGTCTGGGCGCAGTATTTT	CASSETSGVWAQYF
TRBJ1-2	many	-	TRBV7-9	TGTGCCAGCAGCCCCGGGAACTTGGCAGGGGATGGTGGCTACACCTTC	CASSPGNLAGDGGYTF
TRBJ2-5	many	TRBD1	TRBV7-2	TGTGCCAGCAGCTTAACGGGGGTACAGGGGGCGGGCCAAGAGACCCAGTACTTC	CASSLTGVQGAGQETQYF
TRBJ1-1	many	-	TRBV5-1	TGCGCCAGCAGTTTGACTTTTGGCCTGGGGGACACTGAAGCTTTCTTT	CASSLTFGLGDTEAFF
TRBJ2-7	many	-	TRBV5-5	TGTGCCAGCAGCCCGGGGATCGCCTACGAGCAGTACTTC	CASSPGIAYEQYF